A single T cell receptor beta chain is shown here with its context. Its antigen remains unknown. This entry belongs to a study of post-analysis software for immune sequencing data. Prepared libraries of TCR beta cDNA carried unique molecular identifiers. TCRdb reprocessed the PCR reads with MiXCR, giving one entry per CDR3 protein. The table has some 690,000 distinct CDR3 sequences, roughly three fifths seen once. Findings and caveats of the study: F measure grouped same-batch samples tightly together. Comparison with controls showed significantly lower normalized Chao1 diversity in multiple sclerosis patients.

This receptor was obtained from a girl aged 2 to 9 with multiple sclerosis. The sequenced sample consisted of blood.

The CDR3, as DNA: TGCAGTGCTAGACTCGACAGCTCTGAAGCTTTCTTT. It translates to CSARLDSSEAFF. The chain combines TRBV20-1 with TRBJ1-1; the D gene is possibly TRBD1 (5 bases). CDR1 DFQATT and CDR2 SNEGSKA come from the germline V gene (reference sequence). Trimming shortened V by 2 bases and J by 6 bases, and 10 bases separated the two germline ends. The CDR3 totals 12 residues.